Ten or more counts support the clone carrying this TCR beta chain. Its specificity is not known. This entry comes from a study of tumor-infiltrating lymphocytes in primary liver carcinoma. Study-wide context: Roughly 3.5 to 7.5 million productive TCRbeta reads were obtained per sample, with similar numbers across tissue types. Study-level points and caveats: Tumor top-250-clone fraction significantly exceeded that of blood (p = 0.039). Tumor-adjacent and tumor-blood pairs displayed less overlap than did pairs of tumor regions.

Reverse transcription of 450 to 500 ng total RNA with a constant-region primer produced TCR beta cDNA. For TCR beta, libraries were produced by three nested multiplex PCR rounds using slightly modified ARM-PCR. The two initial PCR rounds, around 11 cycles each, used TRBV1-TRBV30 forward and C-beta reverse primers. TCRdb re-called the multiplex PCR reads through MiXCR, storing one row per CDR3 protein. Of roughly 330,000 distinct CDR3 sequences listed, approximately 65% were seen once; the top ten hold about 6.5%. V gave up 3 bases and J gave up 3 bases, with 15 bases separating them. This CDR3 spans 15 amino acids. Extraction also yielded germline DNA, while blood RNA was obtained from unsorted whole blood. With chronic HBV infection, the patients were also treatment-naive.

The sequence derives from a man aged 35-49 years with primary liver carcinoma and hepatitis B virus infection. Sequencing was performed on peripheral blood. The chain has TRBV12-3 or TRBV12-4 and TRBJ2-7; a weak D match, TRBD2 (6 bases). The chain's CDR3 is CASSFGTGLFYEQYF. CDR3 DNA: TGTGCCAGCAGTTTTGGGACGGGACTTTTCTACGAGCAGTACTTC.